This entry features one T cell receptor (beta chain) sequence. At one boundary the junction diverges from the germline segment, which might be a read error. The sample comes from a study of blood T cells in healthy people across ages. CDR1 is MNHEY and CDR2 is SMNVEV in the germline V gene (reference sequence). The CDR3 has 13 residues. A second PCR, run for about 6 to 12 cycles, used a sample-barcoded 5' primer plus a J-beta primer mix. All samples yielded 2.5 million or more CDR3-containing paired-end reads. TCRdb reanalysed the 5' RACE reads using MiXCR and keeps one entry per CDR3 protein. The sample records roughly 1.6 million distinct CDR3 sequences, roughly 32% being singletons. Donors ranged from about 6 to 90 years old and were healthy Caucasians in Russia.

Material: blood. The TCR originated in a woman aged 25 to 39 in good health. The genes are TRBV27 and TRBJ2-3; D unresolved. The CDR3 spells CASSFWGWDTRYF. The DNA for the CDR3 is TGTGCCAGCAGTTTTTGGGGTTGGGATACGCGGTATTTT.